This T cell receptor (beta chain) is from a study of cytomegalovirus exposure and HLA in healthy donors. This clone was seen just once. No antigen is known for it. Findings and limits, study-wide: The authors assumed roughly uniform sequencing depth across donors for presence/absence analyses. Donor immune exposure was known only as CMV serostatus. Earlier findings revealed that most TCR beta V segments proved productive either about 90% or about 30% of the time.

Germline CDR1 GTSNPN, CDR2 SVGIG (reference sequence). V gave up 5 bases and J gave up 3 bases, with 4 bases separating them. The CDR3 is 11 residues long. Primers for the PCR totalled 60 Vbeta and 13 Jbeta. Generated by immunoSEQ multiplex PCR, the TCRdb table keeps only in-frame clones and is missing some. Of some 180,000 clones in the sample, 75% are singletons; the top ten hold over 2.5%. This clonotype originated in a male donor in good health and CMV-seronegative. The chain links TRBV30 to TRBJ2-2; D gene uncertain. Input material: PBMCs. CDR3 in amino acids: CAWGDTGELFF. DNA of the CDR3: TGTGCCTGGGGAGACACCGGGGAGCTGTTTTTT.